Listed below are T cell receptor beta chains from one sample, sequenced in a study of OX40 agonist ivuxolimab in advanced cancers. Here immunoSEQ multiplex PCR was the method, and the copy in TCRdb shows in-frame clones only, minus some. This table holds roughly 57,000 clones, around 90% found once. Sequenced here: CD4+ or CD8+ T cells sorted from blood, sampled in a trial of the OX40 agonist ivuxolimab. The source is an adult with an advanced solid tumor such as melanoma, head and neck, liver or kidney cancer. CDR3s leave out the opening cysteine and the closing phenylalanine or tryptophan. Fields, in order: V gene, J gene, CDR3 protein.

>TRBV19|TRBJ1-5
ASAGGYGQPQH
>TRBV2|TRBJ1-5
ASSDLGNQPQH
>TRBV6-5|TRBJ2-7
ASSSEGGRYEQY
>TRBV9|TRBJ1-1
ASSVHGNTEAF
>TRBV18|TRBJ1-4
ASSLDREKLF
>TRBV28|TRBJ2-4
ASSLPQSKNIQY
>TRBV28|TRBJ2-4
ASSSRLAKNIQY
>TRBV6-6|TRBJ1-2
ASSSASGGNGYT
>TRBV6-5|TRBJ2-7
ASRGSGRNFEQY
>TRBV2|TRBJ2-7
ASSKGSRPGSYEQY
>TRBV18|TRBJ2-7
ASSPWGYEQY
>TRBV13|TRBJ2-1
ASSPYGAINEQF
>TRBV5-1|TRBJ1-2
ASSLAFQGYGYT
>TRBV7-2|TRBJ2-1
ASTQGLAGINEQF
>TRBV2|TRBJ1-4
ASSEGWNNEKLF
>TRBV11-3|TRBJ1-2
ASSLGTGLTNYGYT
>TRBV12-5|TRBJ2-2
ASGWIGLAGGRTGELF
>TRBV11-3|TRBJ2-5
ASSYTGGGETQY
>TRBV28|TRBJ2-7
ASSLTGPTYEQY
>TRBV6-6|TRBJ1-6
ASSLTGARWGSLH
>TRBV5-1|TRBJ1-6
ASSLDRGYNSPLH
>TRBV19|TRBJ1-5
ASSQQASQPQH
>TRBV15|TRBJ2-1
ATSRDHREPRGTYNEQF
>TRBV11-2|TRBJ1-2
ASSLVQNYGYT
>TRBV29-1|TRBJ2-5
SVVSGSTQETQY
>TRBV6-6|TRBJ1-4
ASSVGDRGQKLF
>TRBV18|TRBJ1-1
ASSPRTGGTNTEAF
>TRBV7-3|TRBJ2-7
ASSLRDREIYEQY
>TRBV5-8|TRBJ2-5
ASSTLGGVQETQY
>TRBV7-3|TRBJ2-7
ASSLAGRHYEQY
>TRBV5-6|TRBJ2-5
ASSPSTGRYQETQY
>TRBV4-1|TRBJ2-7
ASSQHDRAALVQY
>TRBV11-3|TRBJ2-1
ASSLDRVAGEQF
>TRBV15|TRBJ2-5
ATSMLAGVLEETQY
>TRBV30|TRBJ2-2
AWSVGQGWTGELF
>TRBV5-5|.
ASSPGRTYEQY
>TRBV7-9|TRBJ2-2
ASSPFRTGFTGELF